Listed here is a single T cell receptor (beta chain). Its matching antigen is unknown. This sample is drawn from a study of beta chain features in type 1 diabetes. The V and J ends lost 0 bases and 0 bases, in that order; junction bases with no gene match: 3. Germline loops: CDR1 SGHVS, CDR2 FNYEAQ. The CDR3 runs to 16 residues. The study's findings and limits: Significant though moderate, a shortening of TCRB CDR3s appeared in all four CD4+ subsets of Type 1 diabetes patients.

TCRB transcripts that were expressed got sequenced, as all of the isolated RNA had been reverse transcribed. Sequenced by immunoSEQ multiplex PCR; TCRdb stores in-frame clones only, minus some. The profile shows about 160,000 clones, approximately 8.1% of them singletons. The clonotype originates from a woman aged 40 to 49 with type 1 diabetes. The rearrangement joins TRBV7-6 to TRBJ2-3; 7 bases fit TRBD1. Source material: central memory CD4+ T cells from blood. CDR3 loop: CASSLAGTASTDTQYF. CDR3 in DNA: TGTGCCAGCAGCTTAGCAGGGACAGCTAGCACAGATACGCAGTATTTT.